This entry features one T cell receptor (beta chain) sequence. Its antigen target is currently unknown. The germline gene is not matched at one end of the junction; a read error may be the cause. These data come from a study of shared clonotypes between healthy human individuals (dated by TCRdb to the early 2020s). For the wider study: The cohort included three men and a couple of women between 18 and 49 years of age. For each donor, CD4 naive and CD4 memory were each given three plates, CD8 naive was given two plates, and CD8 memory was given one plate. Blood TCR repertoires of about 5 healthy adults were deeply sequenced to estimate repertoire size and the extent of clonotype sharing between individuals. To increase sequencing depth and limit assay-specific biases, different laboratories used diverse techniques to prepare libraries and sequence TCR repertoires. Leukapheresis yielded between about 0.94 and 9.5 billion PBMCs per donor.

For the CD8 naive samples, CD45RO-negative cells were positively selected for CCR7, yielding a CD45RA+CCR7+ population from which TemRA cells were excluded. Healthy HIV-negative adults with no recently reported acute infections or vaccinations were included as donors. Every donor was a Caucasian adult residing in Nashville, Tennessee, USA. Blood was collected by leukapheresis, and PBMCs were isolated by Ficoll-Histopaque density gradient centrifugation and then cryopreserved in liquid nitrogen vapor phase. Analytical flow cytometry was used to check the purity and quantity of each magnetically sorted T cell population. From each sorted fraction, genomic DNA was isolated and quantified by UV absorbance on a Nanodrop 2000c. Beyond this particular receptor, the publication reports: Sampling was restricted to blood, and TCR repertoires in tissues likely differ from the TCR repertoires found in blood. Pairwise subsampling led to the expectation that sequencing depth would affect the degree of clonotype sharing among donors. Across a few donors, approximately 4.6% of naive CD4, 3.5% of naive CD8, approximately 2.5% of memory CD4, and approximately 0.42% of memory CD8 clonotypes were shared. Because the study included a small number of donors, the genetic and exposure-history diversity represented was limited. Larger estimated clonotype richness was generally found for naive subsets than for memory subsets. Clonotypes shared by all four sorted-subset donors showed higher generation probabilities than non-shared clonotypes. Even with the large sequencing depth, rarefaction of the sorted-subset datasets indicated that sequencing was incomplete.

From cysteine to phenylalanine, the CDR3 is 11 amino acids long. CDR3 DNA only is kept here, 33 bases in frame from base 1. Looking up the germline V gene yields CDR1 SGHRS and CDR2 YFSETQ. TCR CDR3 regions were amplified from genomic DNA by multiplex PCR using the deep immunoSEQ assay. Extracted genomic DNA from each cell subset was distributed evenly across all wells of several immunoSEQ 96-well plates, and each plate was treated as a replicate. For sorted subsets, each replicate PCR was loaded with 200 ng genomic DNA, equivalent to about 30,000 T cell genomes. Purified libraries were measured with a Qubit 3.0 fluorometer, size-checked on a Bioanalyzer 2100, and measured again with the KAPA Library Quantification kit. A separate single-read 150-cycle Illumina NextSeq 550 flow cell was used to sequence each immunoSEQ 96-well plate. The paper's data handling went like this. Because the immunoSEQ output included only junctional sequences and no quality scores, the filtering could not be the same as the filtering used for full-length reads. To assign V/J genes and CDR3, sequences were annotated against IMGT germline references using PyIR, a Python wrapper for IgBLAST v1.9. Any read was removed if the V/J assignment was weak (E-value above 1e-6), the CDR3 was missing, or the read contained stop codons, out-of-frame junctions, or ambiguous translated residues. V3J clonotypes were defined by identical inferred V gene, J gene, and CDR3 amino acid sequence. Percentage overlap between repertoires was computed as shared unique clonotypes divided by the size of the smaller repertoire. RTK rarefaction, the Chao1 estimator, and Recon v2.1 estimates of unobserved clonotypes were used to assess repertoire richness. Generation probabilities were computed with OLGA for all TCRbeta clonotypes obtained by the gDNA method from several donors. Here the immuneACCESS table is served through TCRdb, limited to in-frame sequences with V and J called. Missing clones are a known gap in these copies; in checked studies unresolved V genes cover under half, and the rest lacks a known reason. Clone size and V and J calls were adopted from that table, with D and trimming inferred from the DNA. A total of around 2,000,000 clones appear in this sample, approximately 94% of them only once. 1% to 1.3% of the sample is taken by the ten largest.

The source material was naive CD8+ T cells sorted from blood. In the paper's terms, the cell subset or site label means: CD45RA+CCR7+. The rearranged chain carries TRBV5-1 and TRBJ2-7, with TRBD1 identical over 8 junction bases. This TCR derives from a man in his late teens or twenties in good health. The DNA reads as follows: TGCGCCAGCAGCTCAGGACAGGGTATGAACTTC. It codes for CASSSGQGMNF.